The T cell receptor beta chain described here comes from a study of T cells in Graves' hyperthyroidism and ophthalmopathy. Findings and limits, study-wide: It was a median about 6 months before onset that the model predicted ophthalmopathy. From stable hyperthyroidism, ophthalmopathy was separated by a 13 V-J model.

RNA transcripts were the template for amplifying TCR beta CDR3 regions. The HTBI primer set served for first-round RT-PCR of the TCR CDR3. TCRdb ran MiXCR on the multiplex PCR reads and lists one entry per CDR3 protein. The sample lists roughly 400,000 distinct CDR3 sequences, approximately 15% seen once, with 28% in the top ten. Hyperthyroidism patients were newly diagnosed, had disease duration under 2 months, and were aged 18 to 65 years. This clonotype was counted ten times or more. Its matching antigen is unknown. Germline V lookup: CDR1 MDHEN, CDR2 SYDVKM. The CDR3 runs to 14 residues. V was cut by 6 bases and J by 2 bases, with 10 bases left in between.

This chain links TRBV28 with TRBJ2-2; D remains ambiguous. Sequencing was done on a sample of blood. The receptor's source is a woman between 18 and 30 years old with Graves' hyperthyroidism that later progressed to Graves' ophthalmopathy. The CDR3: CASRVESNTGELFF. In nucleotides, the CDR3 is TGTGCCAGCAGGGTGGAATCAAACACCGGGGAGCTGTTTTTT.